This T cell receptor (beta chain) was recovered during a study of a mutant IDH1 vaccine in newly diagnosed glioma. About the research overall: The treated group averaged approximately 42 years old and was around 62% male, about 40% female.

The study, taken as a whole, reports: Pseudoprogression seemingly bore no relation to changes in top peripheral T cell clonotypes.

Libraries were prepared by immunoSEQ multiplex PCR; TCRdb keeps only in-frame clonotypes and omits some of them. The data show about 16,000 clones, with nearly 97% seen just once and roughly 4% held by the top ten. On this clone: Its antigen is currently unknown.

V lost 3 bases and J lost 6; bases outside the gene matches: 11. Per the germline V gene, CDR1 is SGHAT and CDR2 is FQNNGV. This CDR3 contains 17 residues. Time point noted: baseline, week 1 (first vaccination visit). Noted treatment: pre-vaccination baseline after standard-of-care therapy. Each astrocytoma in the donors was new, WHO grade 3 or 4, IDH1-mutant and ATRX-lost. The chain recombines TRBV11-2 with TRBJ1-2; 12 nucleotides agree with TRBD1. The sequence came from a woman aged 18-29 years with glioma. Some clones in this sample may be carry-over from other donors' samples. Sequenced here: peripheral blood mononuclear cells (PBMCs), sampled from a glioma patient treated with radiotherapy, temozolomide or both. The CDR3 region is CASSFKTPGQGANGYTF. Written as DNA, the CDR3 is TGTGCCAGCAGCTTCAAAACTCCGGGACAGGGGGCTAATGGCTACACCTTC.